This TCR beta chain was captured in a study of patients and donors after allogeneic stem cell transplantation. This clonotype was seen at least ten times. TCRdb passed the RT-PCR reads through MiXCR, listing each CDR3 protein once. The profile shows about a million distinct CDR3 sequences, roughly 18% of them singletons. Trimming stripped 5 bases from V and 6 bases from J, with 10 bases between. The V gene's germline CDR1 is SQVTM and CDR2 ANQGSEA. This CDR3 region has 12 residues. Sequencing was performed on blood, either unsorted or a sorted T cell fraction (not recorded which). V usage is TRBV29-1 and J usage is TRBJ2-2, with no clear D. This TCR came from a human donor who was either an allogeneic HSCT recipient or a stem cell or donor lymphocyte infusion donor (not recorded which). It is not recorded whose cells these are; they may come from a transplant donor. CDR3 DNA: TGCAGCGTTTTTCGGCGTGCCGGGGAGCTGTTTTTT. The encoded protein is CSVFRRAGELFF.